Following are 30 T cell receptor beta chains from one sample sequenced in a study of T cell changes during pregnancy in multiple sclerosis. This table comes from immunoSEQ multiplex PCR, and its TCRdb copy is limited to in-frame clones, with some not included. The table includes around 75,000 clones, 91% detected once. The specimen was CD4+ T cells from peripheral blood mononuclear cells, collected in the third trimester of pregnancy. The receptors were gathered from a female donor in good health, enrolled as a control in a pregnancy study.

This chain uses TRBV19 with TRBJ1-1, with 9 bases aligning to TRBD1. Germline trimming cut 5 bases from V and 4 bases from J; bases unmatched to any gene: 8. CDR3 length equals 15 residues. Germline CDR1 LNHDA, CDR2 SQIVND (reference sequence). CDR3 nucleotides: TGTGCCAGTAGTGTGACCGGGACAGGGACCACTGAAGCTTTCTTT. This encodes CASSVTGTGTTEAFF. The whole variable domain, remainder taken from reference TRBV19 and TRBJ1-1, is DGGITQSPKYLFRKEGQNVTLSCEQNLNHDAMYWYRQDPGQGLRLIYYSQIVNDFQKGDIAEGYSVSREKKESFPLTVTSAQKNPTAFYLCASSVTGTGTTEAFFGQGTRLTVV.

The chain combines TRBV2 with TRBJ1-2, with D maybe TRBD1 (5 bases). Germline CDR1 SNHLY, CDR2 FYNNEI. Deletions cut 6 bases from V and 4 bases from J, with 15 bases between. The CDR3 has 14 amino acids. Here the CDR3 reads CASRDAGGVYGYTF. In DNA, the CDR3 is TGTGCCAGCAGGGATGCCGGAGGGGTCTATGGCTACACCTTC.

The chain links TRBV9 to TRBJ2-5, with D perhaps TRBD2 (6 bases). Looked up from germline, CDR1 is SGDLS and CDR2 is YYNGEE. This CDR3 region has 15 residues. The V end lost 3 bases, the J end lost 4 bases, and 16 bases lay between the germline ends. The CDR3 sequence: CASSARLDGRETQYF. CDR3 bases: TGTGCCAGCAGCGCCCGACTAGACGGACGAGAGACCCAGTACTTC.

The V and J genes are TRBV18 and TRBJ1-2, with TRBD1 matching over 9 bases. Germline lookup yields CDR1 KGHSH and CDR2 LQKENI. This CDR3 spans 17 amino acids. Unmatched junction bases numbered 9, after V lost 4 bases and J lost 0 bases. DNA for the CDR3: TGTGCCAGCTCACGACCCGGGACAGGGCTTACTAACTATGGCTACACCTTC. It translates to CASSRPGTGLTNYGYTF.

This chain connects TRBV20-1 to TRBJ2-1; tentative D call: TRBD1 (5 bases). CDR3 length: 11 residues. V dropped 3 bases and J dropped 5 bases, with 5 bases sitting between them. Germline lookup yields CDR1 DFQATT and CDR2 SNEGSKA (reference sequence). The CDR3 coding sequence is TGCAGTGCTAGCAGGGACAATGAGCAGTTCTTC. This codes for CSASRDNEQFF.

This chain joins TRBV29-1 and TRBJ1-1; TRBD1 is a possible D gene (6 bases). V was shortened by 2 bases and J by 5 bases, with 15 bases between the two germline ends. The germline V gene has CDR1 SQVTM and CDR2 ANQGSEA. The CDR3 extends over 14 amino acids. CDR3 nucleotides: TGCAGCGTTGAACCGACAGGACGGAGGACTGAAGCTTTCTTT. Translated, it gives CSVEPTGRRTEAFF.

This clone was seen only a few times. The rearrangement links TRBV5-4 to TRBJ2-7; 8 bases align to TRBD1. J gave up 5 bases and V 4 bases, and 5 bases lay outside the gene matches. This CDR3 spans 13 amino acids. Germline V gene data show CDR1 as SGHNT and CDR2 as YYREEE (reference sequence). The DNA of the CDR3 is TGTGCCAGCAGCCCCAACAGGGGGAACGAGCAGTACTTC. Its protein product is CASSPNRGNEQYF. Full variable domain (rest looked up from reference TRBV5-4 and TRBJ2-7): ETGVTQSPTHLIKTRGQQVTLRCSSQSGHNTVSWYQQALGQGPQFIFQYYREEENGRGNFPPRFSGLQFPNYSSELNVNALELDDSALYLCASSPNRGNEQYFGPGTRLTVT.

The J gene is TRBJ2-5, the V gene TRBV2, with TRBD1 identical over 10 bases. V shed 4 bases and J 4 bases; nucleotides not matched to a gene: 0. Germline-derived CDR1 and CDR2 are SNHLY and FYNNEI. CDR3 length: 13 residues. CDR3 residues: CASSGDRGETQYF. In DNA form, the CDR3 reads TGTGCCAGCAGTGGGGACAGGGGAGAGACCCAGTACTTC.

V usage is TRBV9 and J usage is TRBJ1-5, with D unresolved. This CDR3 region has 14 residues. V shed 0 bases and J shed 9 bases, with 13 bases lying between them. From germline, CDR1 is SGDLS and CDR2 YYNGEE. CDR3 nucleotides: TGTGCCAGCAGCGTAGGCACCCCATCGGGGCCCCAGCATTTT. This gives the protein CASSVGTPSGPQHF.

The rearrangement links TRBV14 to TRBJ1-2; 8 bases map to TRBD1. Germline V gene sequence: CDR1 SGHDN, CDR2 FVKESK. The CDR3 totals 15 residues. Trimming removed 3 bases from V and 4 bases from J; junction bases left unmatched: 7. The CDR3 DNA follows: TGTGCCAGCAGCCACAGGACAGGGACCACCTATGGCTACACCTTC. This sequence encodes CASSHRTGTTYGYTF.

This chain connects TRBV4-2 to TRBJ2-3; D might be TRBD2 (5 bases). There are 16 residues in the CDR3. Trimming cost V 1 base and J 3 bases, with 14 bases left between them. Germline-derived CDR1 and CDR2 are LGHNA and YNFKEQ. Written as DNA, the CDR3 is TGTGCCAGCAGCCAAGCCGTAAGAGGCGGGACAGATACGCAGTATTTT. It yields the protein CASSQAVRGGTDTQYF.

V is TRBV6-5 and J is TRBJ1-4; the D is unclear. Trimming shortened V by 8 bases and J by 0 bases, and 13 bases separated the two germline ends. In germline, CDR1 is MNHEY, CDR2 SVGAGI. The CDR3 consists of 15 residues. The CDR3, as DNA: TGTGCCAGCGCGGCCAGCTATGCAACTAATGAAAAACTGTTTTTT. Translation gives CASAASYATNEKLFF.

This chain uses TRBV7-3 with TRBJ2-7; 7 bases align to TRBD1. Losses at the gene ends were 3 bases for V and 5 bases for J; bases not matched to a gene: 4. The CDR3 is made up of 13 amino acids. Looked up from germline, CDR1 is SGHTA and CDR2 is FQGTGA. CDR3 sequence reads: CASSFTGDHEQYF. In DNA form, the CDR3 reads TGTGCCAGCAGCTTTACAGGGGACCACGAGCAGTACTTC.

This chain uses TRBV6-1 with TRBJ1-5, with 10 bases identical to TRBD1. Germline values: CDR1 MNHNS, CDR2 SASEGT. This CDR3 is 15 amino acids long. The junction had 2 bases not matched to a gene; V was cut back by 6 bases and J by 0 bases. The CDR3 DNA sequence: TGTGCCAGCAGCGACAGGGGGCCTAGCAATCAGCCCCAGCATTTT. Its protein product is CASSDRGPSNQPQHF.

This rearrangement joins TRBV7-2 to TRBJ1-1, with TRBD1 matching over 8 bases. Germline-derived CDR1 and CDR2 are SGHTA and FQGNSA. The length of the CDR3 is 16 residues. J was trimmed by 2 bases and V by 2 bases; bases with no gene match: 7. The CDR3 reads CASSLHRGVYNTEAFF. CDR3 nucleotide sequence: TGTGCCAGCAGCTTACACAGGGGGGTTTACAACACTGAAGCTTTCTTT.

V is TRBV6-6 and J is TRBJ2-3, with 7 bases that match TRBD1. The CDR3 runs to 15 residues. Germline trimming cut 0 bases from V and 6 bases from J; bases unmatched to any gene: 6. In germline, CDR1 is MNHNY, CDR2 SVGAGI (reference sequence). The CDR3 region has the DNA TGTGCCAGCAGTTACTCGAGGGGGCGGAAGGATACGCAGTATTTT. This sequence encodes CASSYSRGRKDTQYF.

The chain joins TRBV30 to TRBJ1-4, with 7 bases lining up with TRBD1. J was trimmed by 2 bases and V by 4 bases; bases with no gene match: 4. This CDR3 has 14 amino acids. Germline V gives CDR1 GTSNPN, CDR2 SVGIG (reference sequence). CDR3 coding DNA: TGTGCCTGGACCAACAGGGGCACTAATGAAAAACTGTTTTTT. Translation: CAWTNRGTNEKLFF.

The chain has TRBV9 and TRBJ2-2, with a tentative D call TRBD1 (6 bases). Germline V gene data show CDR1 as SGDLS and CDR2 as YYNGEE. V was trimmed by 5 bases and J by 1 base, leaving 9 bases between them. The CDR3 spans 14 residues. The CDR3 nucleotides read TGTGCCAGCAGGACGGGACAGAACACCGGGGAGCTGTTTTTT. This codes for CASRTGQNTGELFF.

The chain is built from TRBV7-9 and TRBJ2-1, with D maybe TRBD1 (5 bases). V lost 3 bases, J lost 1 base, and 7 bases lay in between. The CDR3 is 14 amino acids. Germline V gives CDR1 SEHNR, CDR2 FQNEAQ (reference sequence). CDR3 in amino acids: CASSLSGSYNEQFF. CDR3 coding DNA: TGTGCCAGCAGCTTGTCAGGGTCCTACAATGAGCAGTTCTTC.

The chain is built from TRBV9 and TRBJ2-5, with 12 positions matching TRBD2. The CDR3 runs to 16 residues. From germline, CDR1 is SGDLS and CDR2 YYNGEE. With 3 bases clipped from V and 2 bases from J, the junction kept 5 bases outside the gene matches. The CDR3 reads CASSATSGGKQETQYF. CDR3 DNA sequence: TGTGCCAGCAGCGCTACTAGCGGGGGGAAACAAGAGACCCAGTACTTC.

Only a few counts were recorded for this clone. This chain uses TRBV18 with TRBJ1-1, with D perhaps TRBD1 (5 bases). This CDR3 has 16 residues. Trimming cost V 5 bases and J 3 bases, with 19 bases left between them. The germline gives CDR1 KGHSH, CDR2 LQKENI. CDR3 nucleotide sequence: TGTGCCAGCTCAGCGGGGACGTCCTGGAGGGACACTGAAGCTTTCTTT. It specifies CASSAGTSWRDTEAFF.

The chain has TRBV5-8 and TRBJ1-2; D gene unclear. The CDR3 extends over 15 amino acids. Germline CDR1 reads SGHTS; CDR2 reads YDEGEE. V was cut by 4 bases and J by 8 bases, with 21 bases left in between. The CDR3 is CASSTRLAYGGGYTF. DNA of the CDR3: TGTGCCAGCAGCACCCGTCTGGCCTATGGAGGCGGCTACACCTTC.

This rearrangement joins TRBV9 to TRBJ2-1; D gene unclear. CDR1 and CDR2 (germline): SGDLS, YYNGEE. Trimming left V 3 bases short and J 8 bases short, with 12 bases between. The CDR3 runs to 13 residues. Here the CDR3 reads CASSATAGYEQFF. CDR3 sequence (DNA): TGTGCCAGCAGCGCCACCGCCGGGTATGAGCAGTTCTTC.

The chain couples TRBV7-2 to TRBJ1-5; 7 positions agree with TRBD1. This CDR3 is 13 amino acids long. Germline assignment: CDR1 SGHTA and CDR2 FQGNSA. J gave up 3 bases and V 6 bases, and 2 bases lay outside the gene matches. CDR3: CASRGQFNQPQHF. The CDR3 DNA sequence: TGTGCCAGCAGGGGACAGTTCAATCAGCCCCAGCATTTT.

J is TRBJ1-2 and V is TRBV7-2; the D gene is possibly TRBD1 (6 bases). The CDR3 has 15 residues. V lost 3 bases to trimming and J lost 8 bases, with 19 bases between them. CDR1 is SGHTA, CDR2 FQGNSA, per germline. CDR3 DNA: TGTGCCAGCAGCTTGGAGACAGGAGCTCCTCGGGGCTACACCTTC. Its protein is CASSLETGAPRGYTF.

This rearrangement joins TRBV30 to TRBJ1-1; D gene ambiguous. The germline gives CDR1 GTSNPN, CDR2 SVGIG (reference sequence). V lost 2 bases and J 5 bases, leaving 12 bases between the germline ends. The CDR3 contains 13 residues. The CDR3 loop reads CAWSPLPGTEAFF. In nucleotides, the CDR3 is TGTGCCTGGAGTCCCCTTCCGGGGACTGAAGCTTTCTTT.

Only one count was recorded for this clone. The chain has TRBV19 and TRBJ1-5; 7 bases agree with TRBD1. The length of the CDR3 is 15 residues. Germline loops: CDR1 LNHDA, CDR2 SQIVND (reference sequence). V gave up 3 bases and J gave up 6 bases; unmatched junction bases: 8. The CDR3: CASSIYGQATQPQHF. For the CDR3, the DNA is TGTGCCAGTAGTATTTATGGACAGGCCACTCAGCCCCAGCATTTT.

The chain employs TRBV6-1 and TRBJ2-5, with D perhaps matching TRBD2 (6 bases). Germline values: CDR1 MNHNS, CDR2 SASEGT. This CDR3 comprises 14 residues. Trimming took 2 bases from V and 3 from J, leaving 10 bases between them. The CDR3 here is CASSETGVEETQYF. The CDR3 DNA sequence: TGTGCCAGCAGTGAAACGGGGGTGGAAGAGACCCAGTACTTC.

The chain couples TRBV5-1 to TRBJ2-3; 10 nucleotides line up with TRBD2. This CDR3 contains 14 residues. The germline CDR1 and CDR2 sequences are SGHRS and YFSETQ. The V gene end was trimmed by 4 bases and the J gene end by 5 bases; junction bases not matched to a gene: 4. DNA for the CDR3: TGCGCCAGCAGCCTTAGGACTAGCGGAGATACGCAGTATTTT. Its protein is CASSLRTSGDTQYF.

The chain carries TRBV30 and TRBJ1-3; D gene uncertain. Germline V gene data show CDR1 as GTSNPN and CDR2 as SVGIG (reference sequence). V was pared by 4 bases and J by 0 bases, with 13 bases between. There are 15 residues in the CDR3. This CDR3 reads CAWKVGGPSGNTIYF. The CDR3, as DNA: TGTGCCTGGAAGGTGGGAGGGCCCTCTGGAAACACCATATATTTT.